This T cell receptor beta chain was observed in a study of T cells in Graves' hyperthyroidism and ophthalmopathy. Regarding the study as a whole: A 13 V-J model separated ophthalmopathy from stable hyperthyroidism.

In this sample, this clonotype turned up many times. The antigen is not known. From RNA transcripts, TCR beta CDR3 regions were amplified. RT-PCR in the first round (using the HTBI primer set) targeted the TCR CDR3. MiXCR, run by TCRdb on the multiplex PCR reads, gives a single entry per CDR3 protein. The profile shows fewer than 700,000 distinct CDR3 sequences, about a sixth of them singletons. V was cut by 7 bases and J by 5 bases, with 18 bases left in between. The CDR3 has 14 residues. Germline loops: CDR1 SQVTM, CDR2 ANQGSEA. What was sequenced was blood. The clonotype originates from a woman aged 25 to 45 with Graves' hyperthyroidism. V is TRBV29-1 and J is TRBJ2-1; D remains unclear. The CDR3, as DNA: TGCAGCGCTCGGCGGTCTAACCTACACAATGAGCAGTTCTTC. Translation gives CSARRSNLHNEQFF.